The rows below give T cell receptor beta chains drawn from one sample of a study of T-cell memory formation after mild COVID-19. MiXCR, applied by TCRdb to the 5' RACE reads, yields one record per CDR3 protein. The sample consists of about 360,000 distinct CDR3 sequences, approximately 13% of them appearing once. The sequenced material came from PBMCs or a T cell subset sorted from them (not recorded which). The source is a man in his late teens or twenties who had mild COVID-19 (a few samples of this study predate the infection). Cell type and time point are not known. CDR3s include the opening cysteine and the closing phenylalanine or tryptophan. Each record gives: V gene, clone size, J gene, D gene, CDR3 protein, CDR3 DNA. D genes are given only for firm matches. Clone size is given for some rows only: seen once, a few or many times, or a class if the clone is expanded.

>TRBV24-1|NA|TRBJ2-3|NA
CATSDFYAQYF
TGTGCCACCAGTGATTTCTATGCGCAGTATTTT
>TRBV5-1|NA|TRBJ2-4|TRBD1
CASSSAPQGPKNIQYF
TGCGCCAGCAGCTCAGCACCACAGGGGCCTAAAAACATTCAGTACTTC
>TRBV28|many|TRBJ1-3|NA
CASSWGGSGNTIYF
TGTGCCAGCAGTTGGGGTGGGTCTGGAAACACCATATATTTT
>TRBV4-3|NA|TRBJ2-7|TRBD2
CASSQGGGAWEQYF
TGCGCCAGCAGCCAAGGCGGGGGGGCCTGGGAGCAGTACTTC
>TRBV20-1|NA|TRBJ2-2|NA
CSARLRGELFF
TGCAGTGCTAGGTTACGAGGGGAGCTGTTTTTT
>TRBV6-6|NA|TRBJ2-1|TRBD2
CASIGTSGAKGEQFF
TGTGCCAGCATAGGGACTAGCGGGGCCAAGGGTGAGCAGTTCTTC
>TRBV9|NA|TRBJ1-1|TRBD1
CASSVITGVEAFF
TGTGCCAGCAGCGTAATTACAGGGGTTGAAGCTTTCTTT
>TRBV6-6|NA|TRBJ2-3|NA
CASTRGRAPDTQYF
TGTGCCAGCACTCGGGGTAGGGCCCCAGATACGCAGTATTTT
>TRBV6-5|few|TRBJ1-6|TRBD1
CASSWDRELNSPLHF
TGTGCCAGCAGTTGGGACAGGGAGCTTAATTCACCCCTCCACTTT
>TRBV20-1|NA|TRBJ2-7|NA
CSASPPKGGYEQYF
TGCAGTGCTAGTCCGCCCAAGGGCGGGTACGAGCAGTACTTC
>TRBV10-3|many|TRBJ1-1|NA
CAISESKGVNTEAFF
TGTGCCATCAGTGAGTCGAAGGGAGTGAACACTGAAGCTTTCTTT
>TRBV7-2|many|TRBJ2-2|NA
CASRSFGTDLNTGELFF
TGTGCCAGCAGGTCGTTTGGGACGGATCTGAACACCGGGGAGCTGTTTTTT
>TRBV20-1|NA|TRBJ1-5|TRBD1
CSALSGTGADQPQHF
TGCAGTGCTCTCTCCGGGACAGGGGCGGACCAGCCCCAGCATTTT
>TRBV6-6|few|TRBJ2-1|TRBD1
CASREPTGGVPYNEQFF
TGTGCCAGCAGAGAACCGACAGGGGGCGTCCCCTACAATGAGCAGTTCTTC
>TRBV6-5|few|TRBJ1-5|NA
CASSYSGGDNQPQHF
TGTGCCAGCAGTTACTCAGGCGGTGACAATCAGCCCCAGCATTTT
>TRBV9|few|TRBJ2-1|TRBD2
CASSVRRTSGVNEQFF
TGTGCCAGCAGCGTAAGAAGGACTAGCGGGGTCAATGAGCAGTTCTTC
>TRBV10-3|NA|TRBJ1-4|TRBD1
CATQGAGEKLFF
TGTGCCACCCAGGGGGCGGGTGAAAAACTGTTTTTT
>TRBV7-2|NA|TRBJ2-5|TRBD2
CASSRTSGDETQYF
TGTGCCAGCAGCCGGACTAGCGGGGATGAGACCCAGTACTTC
>TRBV7-2|many|TRBJ2-1|TRBD2
CASSFSGGAYNEQFF
TGTGCCAGCAGCTTTAGCGGGGGGGCCTACAATGAGCAGTTCTTC
>TRBV7-9|NA|TRBJ1-5|TRBD1
CASSLGQGENQPQHF
TGTGCCAGCAGCTTAGGACAGGGCGAAAATCAGCCCCAGCATTTT
>TRBV7-2|once|TRBJ1-2|TRBD1
CASSSQGSDGYTF
TGTGCCAGCAGCTCACAGGGGTCGGATGGCTACACCTTC
>TRBV20-1|few|TRBJ1-1|NA
CSARPIPDRGAFF
TGCAGTGCTAGACCTATTCCGGACAGAGGAGCTTTCTTT
>TRBV5-5|NA|TRBJ2-1|NA
CASTLKGNEQFF
TGTGCCAGCACCTTGAAGGGAAACGAGCAGTTCTTC
>TRBV29-1|few|TRBJ2-1|NA
CSVRVRTSEQFF
TGCAGCGTTCGGGTCAGGACTTCCGAGCAGTTCTTC
>TRBV5-1|few|TRBJ2-5|NA
CASSSGQTHETQYF
TGCGCCAGCAGCTCCGGACAGACCCACGAGACCCAGTACTTC